A single sample gave rise to the 5 T cell receptor beta chains below, sequenced in a study of shared clonotypes between healthy human individuals. CD45RO-negative CD8 cells positively selected for CCR7 made up the naive population, which excluded terminally differentiated effector memory CD45RA+ cells. Clones were sequenced by immunoSEQ multiplex PCR, and TCRdb holds only the in-frame ones, with some missing. The sample lists around 2,100,000 clones; about 94% were seen once. Sequenced: naive CD8+ T cells sorted from blood. The receptors were gathered from a man aged 18 to 29 in good health.

V and J are TRBV27 and TRBJ2-7; 7 nucleotides line up with TRBD1. This CDR3 spans 13 amino acids. V shed 3 bases, J shed 4 bases, and the junction held 3 bases outside the gene matches. Germline values: CDR1 MNHEY, CDR2 SMNVEV (reference sequence). The CDR3 here is CASSFTRGYEQYF. CDR3 in DNA: TGTGCCAGCAGTTTTACCAGGGGGTACGAGCAGTACTTC.

The gene calls are TRBV6-1 and TRBJ2-1; D may be TRBD2 (6 bases). Germline CDR1 is MNHNS and CDR2 is SASEGT. Trimming cost V 1 base and J 4 bases, with 14 bases left between them. The CDR3 is made up of 16 amino acids. The CDR3 nucleotides are TGTGCCAGCAGTGAAGGGCGCGGGGACCCGTACAATGAGCAGTTCTTC. Translation gives CASSEGRGDPYNEQFF.

The CDR3 here is CASSPTNYEQYF. CDR3 in DNA: TGTGCCAGCAGCCCGACAAACTACGAGCAGTACTTC. V gene TRBV6-1 combines with J gene TRBJ2-7; D unclear. Germline loops: CDR1 MNHNS, CDR2 SASEGT. The V gene lost 6 bases and the J gene lost 3 bases, with 9 bases spanning the gap. CDR3 size: 12 residues.

This chain uses TRBV7-3 with TRBJ1-5, with TRBD1 identical over 7 bases. CDR3 size: 15 residues. Unmatched junction bases numbered 8, after V lost 2 bases and J lost 7 bases. Germline CDR1 SGHTA, CDR2 FQGTGA. The CDR3 DNA reads TGTGCCAGCAGCTTATTAGGGGGCGCAGGGCAGCCCCAGCATTTT. It encodes CASSLLGGAGQPQHF.

The chain combines TRBV29-1 with TRBJ2-5; no clear D. The CDR3 length is 11 residues. The V and J ends lost 5 bases and 5 bases respectively, with 9 bases between them. Germline V gene lookup returns CDR1 SQVTM and CDR2 ANQGSEA. This CDR3 is CSVRMVETQYF. Here the CDR3 DNA reads TGCAGCGTTCGGATGGTGGAGACCCAGTACTTC.